This is a list of T cell receptor beta chains from one sample in a study of spatial heterogeneity in lung cancer. One entry per CDR3 protein results from TCRdb running MiXCR on the 5' RACE reads. The sample consists of roughly 120,000 distinct CDR3 sequences, 9% to 15% of them appearing once. The sample was PBMCs, taken at follow-up. These receptors were taken from a male donor with early-stage non-small cell lung cancer. CDR3s include the opening cysteine and the closing phenylalanine or tryptophan. The D gene is left open where the match is weak. The size entry is marked missing in some rows and otherwise reads once, few, many or a size class.

>TRBJ1-1|TRBD1|NA|TRBV3-1
CASSLLTGGRSTEAFF
TGTGCCAGCAGCCTTCTGACAGGGGGCCGAAGCACTGAAGCTTTCTTT
>TRBJ2-3|NA|NA|TRBV5-4
CASSLDRPRGDTQYF
TGTGCCAGCAGCTTGGACAGGCCGCGAGGGGATACGCAGTATTTT
>TRBJ1-4|NA|NA|TRBV7-9
CASSLGVGTGNEKLFF
TGTGCCAGCAGCTTAGGAGTAGGGACGGGTAATGAAAAACTGTTTTTT
>TRBJ1-5|NA|NA|TRBV27
CASSSSGAFSNQPQHF
TGTGCCAGCAGTTCCTCCGGAGCCTTCAGCAATCAGCCCCAGCATTTT
>TRBJ2-5|NA|few|TRBV20-1
CSARERRPMGTQYF
TGCAGTGCTAGAGAGAGGCGTCCAATGGGGACCCAGTACTTC
>TRBJ1-6|NA|many|TRBV6-2/TRBV6-3
CASSLEGQRNSPLHF
TGTGCCAGCAGTTTGGAGGGGCAAAGGAATTCACCCCTCCACTTT
>TRBJ1-6|TRBD1|few|TRBV20-1
CSARDEGQGASSPLHF
TGCAGTGCTAGAGATGAGGGACAGGGGGCTAGTTCACCCCTCCACTTT
>TRBJ1-6|NA|many|TRBV5-4
CASSLARGSYNSPLHF
TGTGCCAGCAGCTTGGCGCGGGGCTCCTATAATTCACCCCTCCACTTT
>TRBJ2-4|TRBD2|NA|TRBV11-2
CASSFGLAGGAKNIQYF
TGTGCCAGCAGCTTTGGTCTAGCGGGGGGAGCCAAAAACATTCAGTACTTC
>TRBJ2-7|TRBD1|many|TRBV5-1
CASSFSGTGAYEQYF
TGCGCCAGCAGCTTTAGTGGGACAGGAGCCTACGAGCAGTACTTC
>TRBJ2-5|NA|NA|TRBV28
CASSLRGSRGETQYF
TGTGCCAGCAGTTTACGAGGTAGCAGGGGCGAGACCCAGTACTTC
>TRBJ2-3|NA|NA|TRBV11-2
CASSVGTWTDTQYF
TGTGCCAGCAGCGTCGGGACTTGGACAGATACGCAGTATTTT
>TRBJ2-5|TRBD2|NA|TRBV7-2
CASSTTSGGAGETQYF
TGTGCCAGCAGCACCACTAGCGGGGGGGCCGGAGAGACCCAGTACTTC
>TRBJ1-4|NA|NA|TRBV10-3
CATKDATNEKLFF
TGTGCCACTAAAGATGCAACTAATGAAAAACTGTTTTTT
>TRBJ1-4|TRBD1|NA|TRBV2
CASRRTGGLPNEKLFF
TGTGCCAGCAGGAGGACAGGGGGCTTGCCTAATGAAAAACTGTTTTTT
>TRBJ2-5|NA|NA|TRBV2
CASSEALPGKQETQYF
TGTGCCAGCAGTGAAGCGCTCCCCGGGAAACAAGAGACCCAGTACTTC
>TRBJ2-5|NA|few|TRBV6-5
CASSYRQKETQYF
TGTGCCAGCAGTTACAGGCAGAAAGAGACCCAGTACTTC
>TRBJ1-1|TRBD1|NA|TRBV18
CASSPPGTGGLAFF
TGTGCCAGCTCACCGCCCGGGACAGGGGGTTTGGCTTTCTTT
>TRBJ2-1|TRBD2|few|TRBV19
CASSIIAGGPNEQFF
TGTGCCAGTAGTATAATAGCGGGGGGCCCCAATGAGCAGTTCTTC
>TRBJ2-1|TRBD2|NA|TRBV6-2/TRBV6-3
CASRPPGGREQFF
TGTGCCAGCAGACCCCCAGGCGGGAGGGAGCAGTTCTTC
>TRBJ2-7|NA|few|TRBV20-1
CSAPGVVTYEQYF
TGCAGTGCCCCTGGAGTGGTAACCTACGAGCAGTACTTC
>TRBJ2-3|TRBD2|many|TRBV6-2/TRBV6-3
CASSYLPNKRGEDTQYF
TGTGCCAGCAGTTACTTGCCTAACAAGCGGGGAGAGGATACGCAGTATTTT
>TRBJ2-1|NA|NA|TRBV20-1
CSARSGVPWEQFF
TGCAGTGCTAGATCCGGGGTCCCTTGGGAGCAGTTCTTC
>TRBJ2-2|NA|NA|TRBV11-2
CASSLVVHLNTGELFF
TGTGCCAGCAGCTTAGTCGTACACCTGAACACCGGGGAGCTGTTTTTT
>TRBJ2-2|TRBD2|few|TRBV20-1
CSARSTPGLAFTGELFF
TGCAGTGCTAGGTCAACTCCGGGACTAGCTTTCACCGGGGAGCTGTTTTTT
>TRBJ1-1|NA|few|TRBV7-8
CASSLRVSSEAFF
TGTGCCAGCAGCTTAAGGGTGTCCTCTGAAGCTTTCTTT
>TRBJ1-2|NA|NA|TRBV6-5
CASSYLQGRPISYTF
TGTGCCAGCAGTTACCTCCAGGGACGGCCTATAAGCTACACCTTC
>TRBJ1-5|TRBD1|NA|TRBV19
CASVDRGRQPQHF
TGTGCCAGTGTGGACAGGGGGCGTCAGCCCCAGCATTTT
>TRBJ1-5|TRBD1|NA|TRBV10-3
CAISASRGQGKDQPQHF
TGTGCCATCAGTGCGTCAAGGGGACAGGGAAAGGATCAGCCCCAGCATTTT
>TRBJ2-1|TRBD2|few|TRBV10-3
CASRLAGGYEQFF
TGTGCCAGCCGACTAGCGGGGGGGTACGAGCAGTTCTTC
>TRBJ1-6|NA|NA|TRBV5-4
CASSLAGADNSPLHF
TGTGCCAGCAGCTTGGCCGGGGCCGATAATTCACCCCTCCACTTT
>TRBJ1-6|NA|few|TRBV28
CASSLWQGRNSPLHF
TGTGCCAGCAGTTTATGGCAGGGGAGGAATTCACCCCTCCACTTT
>TRBJ2-5|NA|NA|TRBV4-3
CASSLENQGYETQYF
TGCGCCAGCAGCCTCGAGAACCAGGGGTATGAGACCCAGTACTTC
>TRBJ2-5|NA|many|TRBV4-1
CASSQVVGETQYF
TGCGCCAGCAGCCAAGTGGTCGGAGAGACCCAGTACTTC
>TRBJ1-5|TRBD1|once|TRBV6-5
CASRLVQGGQPQHF
TGTGCCAGCAGGCTCGTCCAGGGGGGTCAGCCCCAGCATTTT
>TRBJ1-1|NA|few|TRBV7-9
CASSAQDVEAFF
TGTGCCAGCAGCGCGCAGGATGTTGAAGCTTTCTTT
>TRBJ2-7|NA|NA|TRBV4-3
CASSQDWATAAGEQYF
TGCGCCAGCAGCCAAGATTGGGCCACGGCCGCCGGCGAGCAGTACTTC
>TRBJ2-6|NA|few|TRBV5-1
CASSRDGGGSGANVLTF
TGCGCCAGCAGCCGGGACGGGGGAGGCTCTGGGGCCAACGTCCTGACTTTC
>TRBJ2-5|NA|few|TRBV5-1
CASSRRAGEYQETQYF
TGCGCCAGCAGCCGGCGGGCGGGCGAGTACCAAGAGACCCAGTACTTC
>TRBJ2-4|NA|few|TRBV7-2
CASSGRDPNIQYF
TGTGCCAGCAGCGGAAGGGACCCAAACATTCAGTACTTC
>TRBJ1-3|NA|few|TRBV10-3
CAISPSSGNTIYF
TGTGCCATCAGCCCAAGCTCTGGAAACACCATATATTTT
>TRBJ1-5|NA|NA|TRBV10-3
CATEDGDYQPQHF
TGTGCCACCGAGGACGGGGACTATCAGCCCCAGCATTTT
>TRBJ2-1|NA|few|TRBV6-4
CASSMTGNNEQFF
TGTGCCAGCAGCATGACGGGAAACAATGAGCAGTTCTTC
>TRBJ2-2|TRBD1|many|TRBV4-2
CASSPGQGANTGELFF
TGTGCCAGCAGCCCCGGACAGGGGGCGAACACCGGGGAGCTGTTTTTT
>TRBJ1-6|TRBD1|few|TRBV5-4
CASSFQGVESPLHF
TGTGCCAGCAGCTTTCAGGGGGTAGAATCACCCCTCCACTTT
>TRBJ2-3|NA|few|TRBV6-6
CASSYKEGGDTQYF
TGTGCCAGCAGTTACAAGGAAGGGGGGGATACGCAGTATTTT
>TRBJ2-1|TRBD2|many|TRBV4-2
CASSLQASGDRDEQFF
TGTGCCAGCAGCCTACAGGCTAGCGGGGACCGGGATGAGCAGTTCTTC
>TRBJ1-2|NA|NA|TRBV5-1
CASSYAPSGVDGYTF
TGCGCCAGCAGCTACGCCCCTTCGGGGGTGGATGGCTACACCTTC
>TRBJ2-2|NA|many|TRBV6-4
CASSYLGELFF
TGTGCCAGCAGTTACCTCGGGGAGCTGTTTTTT
>TRBJ1-1|NA|NA|TRBV5-1
CASSLALQGMNTEAFF
TGCGCCAGCAGCTTGGCCCTTCAGGGCATGAACACTGAAGCTTTCTTT
>TRBJ1-2|NA|many|TRBV28
CASSFWEYGYTF
TGTGCCAGCAGTTTTTGGGAGTATGGCTACACCTTC
>TRBJ1-3|NA|few|TRBV20-1
CSAYYTGSGGNTIYF
TGCAGTGCTTACTATACGGGATCTGGAGGAAACACCATATATTTT
>TRBJ2-1|NA|few|TRBV10-2
CASSNYNEQFF
TGCGCCAGCAGCAACTACAATGAGCAGTTCTTC
>TRBJ2-5|NA|NA|TRBV7-9
CASSLRGQETQYF
TGTGCCAGCAGCTTGAGGGGGCAAGAGACCCAGTACTTC
>TRBJ2-7|NA|NA|TRBV12-3/TRBV12-4
CASSLAQGFLEQYF
TGTGCCAGCAGTTTAGCGCAGGGATTTCTAGAGCAGTACTTC